This T cell receptor beta chain was profiled in a study of T cells after yellow fever vaccination. This clonotype appeared a few times. The antigen is not known. Trimming removed 5 bases from V and 10 bases from J, with 18 bases in between. Germline assignment: CDR1 SGHTA and CDR2 FQGNSA. The CDR3 extends over 14 amino acids. Findings and limits, study-wide: Abundant clonotypes from the bulk population could have been carried over as contaminants into FACS-sorted repertoires. A large majority of primary-vaccination clones showed up again after the booster (approximately 95% CD4, 75% to 90% CD8).

TCRdb passed the 5' RACE reads through MiXCR, listing each CDR3 protein once. The sample lists fewer than 450,000 distinct CDR3 sequences; around 4.1% were seen once. This chain uses TRBV7-2 with TRBJ1-5; TRBD1 is a possible D gene (6 bases). Sample: PBMCs, taken 5 days after the yellow fever booster vaccination. This TCR was sampled from a young man who received the YFV17D yellow fever vaccine. DNA for the CDR3: TGTGCCAGCAGCCCACGACAGGCTCAGGGACCCCAGCATTTT. Translating gives CASSPRQAQGPQHF. Supplemented by reference TRBV7-2 and TRBJ1-5, the full variable domain reads GAGVSQSPSNKVTEKGKDVELRCDPISGHTALYWYRQSLGQGLEFLIYFQGNSAPDKSGLPSDRFSAERTGGSVSTLTIQRTQQEDSAVYLCASSPRQAQGPQHFGDGTRLSIL.